These 32 T cell receptor beta chains were sequenced from one sample in a study of breast tumors, draining lymph nodes, adjacent tissues. Each CDR3 protein is one row after TCRdb ran MiXCR on the multiplex PCR reads. The table has tens of thousands of distinct CDR3 sequences, less than 65% seen once. The material sequenced was breast tumor tissue. The source of these receptors is a female donor with breast cancer. Some clones in this sample may be carry-over from other donors' samples.

This chain joins TRBV19 and TRBJ1-5; no definite D call. Germline lookup yields CDR1 LNHDA and CDR2 SQIVND (reference sequence). V was cut by 4 bases and J by 5 bases, with 18 bases left in between. The CDR3 sequence is 16 residues long. CDR3 in amino acids: CASSTHRTRRDQPQHF. CDR3 DNA sequence: TGTGCCAGTAGTACCCACCGGACCCGGAGAGATCAGCCCCAGCATTTT.

This rearrangement joins TRBV9 to TRBJ2-1; D is ambiguous. V shed 0 bases and J shed 5 bases, with 12 bases lying between them. The germline gives CDR1 SGDLS, CDR2 YYNGEE. This CDR3 contains 15 residues. The CDR3 sequence: CASSVEAGPNNEQFF. The CDR3 DNA sequence: TGTGCCAGCAGCGTAGAGGCAGGACCCAACAATGAGCAGTTCTTC.

Relative to its sample, this clonotype is medium-sized (0.01 to 0.1%). The chain is built from TRBV3-1 and TRBJ2-1; D call uncertain. Between the trimmed V and J ends, which lost 2 bases and 12 bases, there was a span of 11 bases. The CDR3 sequence is 12 residues long. The germline V gene encodes CDR1 LGHDT and CDR2 YNNKEL (reference sequence). CDR3 loop: CASSQTPRAQFF. The CDR3 nucleotides read TGTGCCAGCAGCCAAACCCCTAGGGCGCAGTTCTTC.

The chain links TRBV24-1 to TRBJ2-2; possibly TRBD2 for D (7 bases). The CDR3 extends over 16 amino acids. CDR1 is KGHDR and CDR2 is SFDVKD in the germline V gene. V lost 0 bases and J lost 3, with 10 bases in between. CDR3 loop: CATSDLGGAHTGELFF. The CDR3 DNA reads TGTGCCACCAGTGATTTGGGGGGGGCCCACACCGGGGAGCTGTTTTTT.

This chain connects TRBV2 to TRBJ1-6, with D perhaps matching TRBD1 (6 bases). This CDR3 spans 13 amino acids. Germline V gives CDR1 SNHLY, CDR2 FYNNEI. Trimming removed 6 bases from V and 10 bases from J, with 13 bases in between. CDR3 coding DNA: TGTGCCAGCAGACAGGGTAGAGGCTCACCCCTCCACTTT. Its protein is CASRQGRGSPLHF.

This sequence joins TRBV7-9 and TRBJ2-1, with D perhaps being TRBD1 or TRBD2 (5 bases each). This CDR3 comprises 11 residues. V was shortened by 2 bases and J by 10 bases, with 6 bases between the two germline ends. Per the germline V gene, CDR1 is SEHNR and CDR2 is FQNEAQ (reference sequence). The CDR3 sequence: CASSLWGEQFF. DNA of the CDR3: TGTGCCAGCAGCTTATGGGGGGAGCAGTTCTTC. Full variable domain (remainder filled in from reference TRBV7-9 and TRBJ2-1): DTGVSQNPRHKITKRGQNVTFRCDPISEHNRLYWYRQTLGQGPEFLTYFQNEAQLEKSRLLSDRFSAERPKGSFSTLEIQRTEQGDSAMYLCASSLWGEQFFGPGTRLTVL.

The rearrangement joins TRBV14 to TRBJ1-2; perhaps TRBD1 as D (6 bases). V gave up 3 bases and J gave up 4 bases, with 15 bases separating them. The CDR3 extends over 15 amino acids. Germline assignment: CDR1 SGHDN and CDR2 FVKESK. CDR3 in amino acids: CASSQALGGAYGYTF. CDR3 nucleotides: TGTGCCAGCAGCCAGGCTCTAGGGGGAGCCTATGGCTACACCTTC.

Concerning this clonotype: A much larger clonotype is one base distant, so this may be a read error. The chain has TRBV6-1 and TRBJ1-4; the D gene is possibly TRBD1 (5 bases). V was cut by 5 bases and J by 2 bases, with 18 bases left in between. The CDR3 covers 17 residues. Germline CDR1 MNHNS, CDR2 SASEGT. The CDR3 DNA is TGTGCCAGCAGTCAAATGCCACGGGGGAGGACTAATGAAAAACTGTTTTTT. Translation: CASSQMPRGRTNEKLFF.

This clonotype was counted a few times. The rearrangement uses TRBV2 and TRBJ1-6; a weak D match, TRBD1 (5 bases). Per the germline V gene, CDR1 is SNHLY and CDR2 is FYNNEI. Between the trimmed V and J ends, which lost 2 bases and 4 bases, there was a span of 12 bases. The length of the CDR3 is 16 residues. The CDR3 DNA is TGTGCCAGCAGTGAATTCGGGGCGGATTATAATTCACCCCTCCACTTT. It codes for CASSEFGADYNSPLHF. Supplemented by reference TRBV2 and TRBJ1-6, the full variable domain reads EPEVTQTPSHQVTQMGQEVILRCVPISNHLYFYWYRQILGQKVEFLVSFYNNEISEKSEIFDDQFSVERPDGSNFTLKIRSTKLEDSAMYFCASSEFGADYNSPLHFGNGTRLTVT.

Within the sample, this clonotype is medium-sized. The chain carries TRBV12-3 or TRBV12-4 and TRBJ2-5; D might be TRBD2 (6 bases). The CDR3 covers 13 residues. The V and J ends lost 5 bases and 2 bases respectively, with 9 bases between them. The CDR3 spells CASSRDLQETQYF. The CDR3 nucleotides read TGTGCCAGCAGTCGGGACTTACAAGAGACCCAGTACTTC.

This clonotype was picked up many times. The CDR3 nucleotides read TGTGCCAGCAGTTTGAAAGCGGGCCATTACAATGAGCAGTTCTTC. Translated: CASSLKAGHYNEQFF. This chain uses TRBV6-2 or TRBV6-3 with TRBJ2-1, with D perhaps matching TRBD2 (6 bases). Per germline, CDR1 MNHEY and CDR2 SVGEGT. The length of the CDR3 is 15 residues. V lost 4 bases, J lost 4 bases, and 14 bases lay in between.

The chain carries TRBV20-1 and TRBJ2-3, with 9 bases matching TRBD2. Germline V gene sequence: CDR1 DFQATT, CDR2 SNEGSKA (reference sequence). The length of the CDR3 is 14 residues. CDR3 region: CRGYSGRQADTQYF. The CDR3 bases are TGCAGGGGGTACAGCGGGAGGCAGGCAGATACGCAGTATTTT.

The chain employs TRBV25-1 and TRBJ2-3; D may be TRBD1 or TRBD2 (5 bases each). Germline V gene lookup returns CDR1 MGHDK and CDR2 SYGVNS. The CDR3 is 15 residues long. V was shortened by 2 bases and J by 8 bases, with 17 bases between the two germline ends. DNA of the CDR3: TGTGCCAGCAGTGAACCGGGACCAGGCGTGGGTACGCAGTATTTT. Protein: CASSEPGPGVGTQYF.

The V and J genes are TRBV15 and TRBJ1-6; no clear D. Looked up from germline, CDR1 is LNHNV and CDR2 is YYDKDF (reference sequence). The V gene lost 0 bases and the J gene lost 2 bases, with 5 bases spanning the gap. The CDR3 contains 15 residues. The CDR3 DNA sequence: TGTGCCACCAGCAGAGACGTAGCCTATAATTCACCCCTCCACTTT. Its translation: CATSRDVAYNSPLHF.

The chain is built from TRBV18 and TRBJ2-7; D gene ambiguous. Trimming took off 6 bases at V and 2 bases at J, with 11 bases between the two ends. The CDR3 totals 13 residues. Germline V gene lookup returns CDR1 KGHSH and CDR2 LQKENI. The CDR3: CASSNRAPYEQYF. CDR3 DNA: TGTGCCAGCTCGAACCGGGCCCCCTACGAGCAGTACTTC. The variable domain in full, completed from reference TRBV18 and TRBJ2-7, reads NAGVMQNPRHLVRRRGQEARLRCSPMKGHSHVYWYRQLPEEGLKFMVYLQKENIIDESGMPKERFSAEFPKEGPSILRIQQVVRGDSAAYFCASSNRAPYEQYFGPGTRLTVT.

This clonotype is a singleton in its sample. The chain recombines TRBV29-1 with TRBJ2-5; TRBD2 might be the D (6 bases). Germline-derived CDR1 and CDR2 are SQVTM and ANQGSEA. With 3 bases removed from V and 5 bases from J, the gap between germline ends came to 16 bases. The CDR3 consists of 14 residues. The CDR3 sequence: CSVEGGRIGETQYF. CDR3 coding DNA: TGCAGCGTTGAGGGGGGTAGAATTGGGGAGACCCAGTACTTC.

CDR3 DNA: TGCAGTGCTAGAGGTTCAGGAACCTACGAGCAGTACTTC. It yields the protein CSARGSGTYEQYF. V and J are TRBV20-1 and TRBJ2-7; D is uncertain. The CDR3 contains 13 residues. Trimming took 1 base from V and 2 from J, leaving 9 bases between them. Germline V gives CDR1 DFQATT, CDR2 SNEGSKA (reference sequence).

The chain uses TRBV5-6 and TRBJ1-2; D gene ambiguous. V lost 2 bases, J lost 3 bases, and 5 bases lay in between. In germline, CDR1 is SGHDT, CDR2 YYEEEE. The length of the CDR3 is 12 residues. DNA for the CDR3: TGTGCCAGCAGCTTCAGAGACTATGGCTACACCTTC. Encoded protein: CASSFRDYGYTF.

This clonotype occurred once. The V gene is TRBV19, the J gene TRBJ2-1, with 8 bases matching TRBD2. This CDR3 spans 17 amino acids. Germline CDR1 is LNHDA and CDR2 is SQIVND (reference sequence). V lost 8 bases and J lost 2; bases outside the gene matches: 14. The CDR3 reads CASQGSSAGVPYNEQFF. For the CDR3, the DNA is TGTGCCAGTCAGGGCTCATCAGCGGGAGTCCCCTACAATGAGCAGTTCTTC.

The genes are TRBV7-3 and TRBJ1-4; the match to TRBD1 covers 7 bases. The CDR3 is made up of 15 amino acids. J was trimmed by 4 bases and V by 5 bases; bases with no gene match: 7. CDR1 SGHTA and CDR2 FQGTGA come from the germline V gene. CDR3 nucleotide sequence: TGTGCCAGCAGCCCAACCGGGACAGATAATGAAAAACTGTTTTTT. Residues: CASSPTGTDNEKLFF.

The chain couples TRBV15 to TRBJ1-2; 7 bases fit TRBD1. CDR3 size: 16 residues. Germline-derived CDR1 and CDR2 are LNHNV and YYDKDF (reference sequence). V lost 3 bases to trimming and J lost 8 bases; unmatched junction nucleotides: 15. CDR3: CATSSARRGQPQGYTF. CDR3 DNA sequence: TGTGCCACCAGCAGTGCACGTAGGGGACAGCCCCAAGGCTACACCTTC. Supplemented by reference TRBV15 and TRBJ1-2, the full variable domain reads DAMVIQNPRYQVTQFGKPVTLSCSQTLNHNVMYWYQQKSSQAPKLLFHYYDKDFNNEADTPDNFQSRRPNTSFCFLDIRSPGLGDTAMYLCATSSARRGQPQGYTFGSGTRLTVV.

The chain is built from TRBV7-9 and TRBJ2-7; the D is unclear. Germline V gene lookup returns CDR1 SEHNR and CDR2 FQNEAQ (reference sequence). V gave up 5 bases and J gave up 3 bases, with 11 bases separating them. The CDR3 has 13 amino acids. The chain's CDR3 is CASSPSGIYEQYF. In DNA form, the CDR3 reads TGTGCCAGCAGCCCCTCAGGTATCTACGAGCAGTACTTC.

For the CDR3, the DNA is TGTGCCAGTCGCCTAGCGAGGAGGGGCTACACCTTC. Translation gives CASRLARRGYTF. The chain combines TRBV2 with TRBJ1-2; D remains unclear. V lost 9 bases, J lost 8 bases, and 16 bases lay in between. CDR1 SNHLY and CDR2 FYNNEI come from the germline V gene. This CDR3 is built from 12 residues. Together with reference TRBV2 and TRBJ1-2, the CDR3 gives the full variable domain: EPEVTQTPSHQVTQMGQEVILRCVPISNHLYFYWYRQILGQKVEFLVSFYNNEISEKSEIFDDQFSVERPDGSNFTLKIRSTKLEDSAMYFCASRLARRGYTFGSGTRLTVV.

This clonotype was counted a single time. A read error may produce the germline difference seen at one junction end. The V gene is TRBV5-8, the J gene TRBJ1-6; TRBD1 agrees at 7 bases. CDR1 SGHTS and CDR2 YDEGEE come from the germline V gene. CDR3 length: 16 residues. The CDR3 DNA follows: TGCGCCAGCAGCTTCACATGGAACAGGGGAGATTCACCCCTCCACTTT. This codes for CASSFTWNRGDSPLHF.

The chain employs TRBV20-1 and TRBJ2-1; 13 nucleotides agree with TRBD2. J lost 2 bases, V lost 5 bases, and 15 bases had no gene match. The CDR3 extends over 19 amino acids. Germline V gene sequence: CDR1 DFQATT, CDR2 SNEGSKA (reference sequence). CDR3 in DNA: TGCAGTGCTGCTAAGCCGACTAGCGGGGGGCCGAACGCCTACAATGAGCAGTTCTTC. Translated: CSAAKPTSGGPNAYNEQFF.

The chain joins TRBV20-1 to TRBJ1-1, with 9 bases aligning to TRBD1. Germline lookup yields CDR1 DFQATT and CDR2 SNEGSKA (reference sequence). Unmatched junction bases numbered 5, after V lost 1 base and J lost 11 bases. This CDR3 contains 12 residues. The CDR3 spells CSARGRDRVAFF. In DNA form, the CDR3 reads TGCAGTGCTAGAGGACGGGACAGGGTTGCTTTCTTT.

The rearrangement uses TRBV9 and TRBJ2-5; D not resolved. Between the trimmed V and J ends, which lost 4 bases and 0 bases, there was a span of 4 bases. CDR3 length: 12 amino acids. The germline V gene encodes CDR1 SGDLS and CDR2 YYNGEE. The CDR3 is CASSLYQETQYF. Here the CDR3 DNA reads TGTGCCAGCAGCCTATACCAAGAGACCCAGTACTTC.

This clonotype showed up many times. It may be a read error: a sequence one base away is much more abundant. V usage is TRBV6-6 and J usage is TRBJ2-2; a weak D match, TRBD2 (6 bases). The CDR3 covers 15 residues. CDR1 and CDR2 (germline): MNHNY, SVGAGI (reference sequence). Trimming removed 7 bases at V and 2 bases at J, with 14 bases between. In DNA form, the CDR3 reads TGTGCCAGCACACGAGGCGGGGAAAACACCGGGGAGCTGTTTTTT. Its protein is CASTRGGENTGELFF.

This clonotype showed up many times. Without the conserved terminal phenylalanine or tryptophan, this CDR3 likely stems from a read error. V and J are TRBV7-7 and TRBJ2-5; maybe TRBD2 (7 bases). CDR3 length: 17 residues. Germline V lookup: CDR1 SSHAT, CDR2 FNYEAQ (reference sequence). In DNA form, the CDR3 reads TGTGCTAGCAGCTTAGGTTTTATGGGGGGGGCCCAAGAGCCCCAGTACCTC. Protein: CASSLGFMGGAQEPQYL.

V usage is TRBV20-1 and J usage is TRBJ2-5; D gene ambiguous. Trimming removed 0 bases from V and 6 bases from J, with 5 bases in between. Germline CDR1 DFQATT, CDR2 SNEGSKA (reference sequence). This CDR3 comprises 11 residues. CDR3 bases: TGCAGTGCTAGAGATCGTCAGACCCAGTACTTC. Translated, it gives CSARDRQTQYF.

V gene TRBV7-2 combines with J gene TRBJ2-1; 12 nucleotides agree with TRBD1. With 1 base clipped from V and 7 bases from J, the junction kept 2 bases outside the gene matches. The CDR3 loop spans 15 amino acids. The germline gives CDR1 SGHTA, CDR2 FQGNSA. CDR3 nucleotide sequence: TGTGCCAGCAGCTTAGTGGGACAGGGGGCTAATGAGCAGTTCTTC. Translating it yields CASSLVGQGANEQFF.

This clonotype has a count of ten or more. V and J are TRBV7-2 and TRBJ2-6; 8 positions match TRBD1. This CDR3 has 14 amino acids. V dropped 5 bases and J dropped 13; count of bases not matched to a gene: 10. Per the germline V gene, CDR1 is SGHTA and CDR2 is FQGNSA. CDR3 coding DNA: TGTGCCAGCAGCCCACGGACAGGGTTAGGGGTCCTGACTTTC. Its protein is CASSPRTGLGVLTF.